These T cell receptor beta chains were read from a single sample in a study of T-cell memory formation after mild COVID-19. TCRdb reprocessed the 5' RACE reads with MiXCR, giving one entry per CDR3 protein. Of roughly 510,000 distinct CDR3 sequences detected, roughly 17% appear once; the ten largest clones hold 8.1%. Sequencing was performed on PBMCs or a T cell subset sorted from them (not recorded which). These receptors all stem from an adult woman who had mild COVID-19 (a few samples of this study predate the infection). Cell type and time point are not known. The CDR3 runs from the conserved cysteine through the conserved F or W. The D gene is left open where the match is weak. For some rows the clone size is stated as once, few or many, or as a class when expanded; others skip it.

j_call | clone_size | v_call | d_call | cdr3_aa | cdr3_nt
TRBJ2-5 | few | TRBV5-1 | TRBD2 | CASSLDGLAGAMETQYF | TGCGCCAGCAGCTTGGACGGGCTAGCGGGGGCCATGGAGACCCAGTACTTC
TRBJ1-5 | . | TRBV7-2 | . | CASSPTYSIGQPQHF | TGTGCCAGCAGCCCAACTTACTCAATCGGTCAGCCCCAGCATTTT
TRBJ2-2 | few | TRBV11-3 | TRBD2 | CASSLELAGVWPGELFF | TGTGCCAGCAGCTTAGAACTAGCGGGAGTCTGGCCCGGGGAGCTGTTTTTT
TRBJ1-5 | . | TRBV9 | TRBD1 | CASSVGQGAQPQHF | TGTGCCAGCAGCGTGGGGCAGGGGGCTCAGCCCCAGCATTTT
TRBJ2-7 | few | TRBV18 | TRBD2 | CASSSSGGGHEQYF | TGTGCCAGCTCATCCTCCGGGGGGGGGCACGAGCAGTACTTC
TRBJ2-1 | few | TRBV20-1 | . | CSAPTSYNEQFF | TGCAGTGCGCCGACAAGCTACAATGAGCAGTTCTTC
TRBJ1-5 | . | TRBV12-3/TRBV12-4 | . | CASRPSGEGNQPQHF | TGTGCCAGCAGACCCTCAGGGGAAGGCAATCAGCCCCAGCATTTT
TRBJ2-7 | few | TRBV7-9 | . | CATTADGNYEQYF | TGTGCCACCACAGCAGACGGGAACTACGAGCAGTACTTC
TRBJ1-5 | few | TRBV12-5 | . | CASGLGGAYSNQPQHF | TGTGCTAGTGGTTTGGGGGGAGCTTATAGCAATCAGCCCCAGCATTTT
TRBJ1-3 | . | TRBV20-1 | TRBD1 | CSAPTGVGGNTIYF | TGCAGTGCTCCGACAGGGGTGGGTGGAAACACCATATATTTT
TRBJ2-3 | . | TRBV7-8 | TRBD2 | CASSLSGGSRDSTDTQYF | TGTGCCAGCAGCTTATCGGGGGGGAGCAGGGATAGCACAGATACGCAGTATTTT
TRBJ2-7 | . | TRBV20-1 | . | CSARKTGVRRAGYEQYF | TGCAGTGCTAGAAAAACGGGGGTCCGGAGGGCCGGGTACGAGCAGTACTTC
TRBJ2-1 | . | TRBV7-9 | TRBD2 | CASTSRRQRGNEQFF | TGTGCCAGCACCTCGCGTAGACAGCGGGGCAATGAGCAGTTCTTC
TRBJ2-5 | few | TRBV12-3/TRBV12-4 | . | CASRRDPGGGEQETQYF | TGTGCCAGCAGGCGTGACCCTGGGGGCGGGGAACAAGAGACCCAGTACTTC
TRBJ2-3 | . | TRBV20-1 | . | CSALGAVSGGPQYF | TGCAGTGCCCTAGGGGCAGTTTCGGGCGGGCCGCAGTATTTT
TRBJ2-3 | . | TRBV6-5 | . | CARGLTVTYTDTQYF | TGTGCCAGAGGACTGACCGTCACGTACACAGATACGCAGTATTTT